These T cell receptor beta chains were read from a single sample in a study of blood T cell repertoires in COVID-19. Clones were read by immunoSEQ multiplex PCR, and TCRdb kept only the in-frame ones, dropping some. The table includes some 180,000 clones, about four fifths detected once. The sample consisted of peripheral blood. The receptors here all came from a woman of 80 years or more with COVID-19, enrolled during active disease. CDR3s include the opening cysteine and the closing phenylalanine or tryptophan. A D gene is named only where the DNA matches it firmly. Clone size is given for some rows only: seen once, a few or many times, or a class if the clone is expanded.

j_call: TRBJ1-2; clone_size: NA; d_call: NA; v_call: TRBV7-2; cdr3_aa: CASSRDINYGYTF; cdr3_nt: TGTGCCAGCAGCCGGGACATTAACTATGGCTACACCTTC
j_call: TRBJ2-3; clone_size: NA; d_call: TRBD2; v_call: TRBV11-2; cdr3_aa: CASSLVLAGGPDTQYF; cdr3_nt: TGTGCCAGCAGCTTAGTACTAGCGGGAGGGCCAGATACGCAGTATTTT
j_call: TRBJ2-1; clone_size: NA; d_call: TRBD2; v_call: TRBV5-6; cdr3_aa: CASSLLAEGRNEQFF; cdr3_nt: TGTGCCAGCAGCCTACTAGCGGAAGGTCGCAATGAGCAGTTCTTC
j_call: TRBJ2-3; clone_size: NA; d_call: TRBD2; v_call: TRBV7-2; cdr3_aa: CASSLGLAGERTQYF; cdr3_nt: TGTGCCAGCAGCTTGGGACTAGCGGGAGAACGTACGCAGTATTTT
j_call: TRBJ1-3; clone_size: NA; d_call: NA; v_call: TRBV19; cdr3_aa: CASSIQGRVSGNTIYF; cdr3_nt: TGTGCCAGTAGTATACAGGGTAGAGTGTCTGGAAACACCATATATTTT
j_call: TRBJ2-7; clone_size: NA; d_call: TRBD1; v_call: TRBV5-3; cdr3_aa: CARGSGQGAYEQYF; cdr3_nt: TGTGCCAGAGGCTCGGGACAGGGAGCCTACGAGCAGTACTTC
j_call: TRBJ2-7; clone_size: NA; d_call: TRBD2; v_call: TRBV28; cdr3_aa: CASRSGGDYEQYF; cdr3_nt: TGTGCCAGCCGTAGCGGGGGGGACTACGAGCAGTACTTC
j_call: TRBJ1-1; clone_size: NA; d_call: NA; v_call: TRBV7-8; cdr3_aa: CASSYSTGSGAFF; cdr3_nt: TGTGCCAGCAGCTATTCCACAGGGTCTGGTGCTTTCTTT
j_call: TRBJ2-7; clone_size: once; d_call: NA; v_call: TRBV2; cdr3_aa: CASVRDRNHPGGQYF; cdr3_nt: TGTGCCAGCGTAAGGGATCGGAACCATCCCGGGGGGCAGTACTTC
j_call: TRBJ2-5; clone_size: NA; d_call: NA; v_call: TRBV11-2; cdr3_aa: CASSWALWETQYF; cdr3_nt: TGTGCCAGCAGCTGGGCACTTTGGGAGACCCAGTACTTC
j_call: TRBJ2-5; clone_size: few; d_call: NA; v_call: TRBV7-2; cdr3_aa: CASSLSGLGTQYF; cdr3_nt: TGTGCCAGCAGCTTAAGCGGGCTGGGGACCCAGTACTTC
j_call: TRBJ1-5; clone_size: many; d_call: NA; v_call: TRBV6-2/TRBV6-3; cdr3_aa: CASSYEGVGGQPQHF; cdr3_nt: TGTGCCAGCAGTTACGAGGGGGTTGGCGGTCAGCCCCAGCATTTT
j_call: TRBJ2-3; clone_size: NA; d_call: TRBD2; v_call: TRBV5-1; cdr3_aa: CASSLAGLAARGNTQYF; cdr3_nt: TGCGCCAGCAGCTTGGCGGGACTAGCGGCGAGAGGTAATACGCAGTATTTT
j_call: TRBJ2-7; clone_size: NA; d_call: TRBD1; v_call: TRBV18; cdr3_aa: CASSPRGQGSSYEQYF; cdr3_nt: TGTGCCAGCTCACCACGCGGACAGGGGAGCTCCTACGAGCAGTACTTC
j_call: TRBJ1-1; clone_size: NA; d_call: TRBD1; v_call: TRBV7-9; cdr3_aa: CASRRTGGTEAFF; cdr3_nt: TGTGCCAGCAGGCGGACAGGTGGGACTGAAGCTTTCTTT
j_call: TRBJ2-1; clone_size: NA; d_call: TRBD2; v_call: TRBV5-1; cdr3_aa: CASAPTSGNNEQFF; cdr3_nt: TGCGCCAGCGCCCCGACTAGCGGAAACAATGAGCAGTTCTTC
j_call: TRBJ2-3; clone_size: NA; d_call: NA; v_call: TRBV5-1; cdr3_aa: CASSLDRGTDTQYF; cdr3_nt: TGCGCCAGCAGCTTGGATCGAGGGACAGATACGCAGTATTTT
j_call: TRBJ1-5; clone_size: NA; d_call: TRBD1; v_call: TRBV15; cdr3_aa: CATSRIGTGNQPQHF; cdr3_nt: TGTGCCACCAGCAGGATAGGGACAGGCAATCAGCCCCAGCATTTT
j_call: TRBJ1-2; clone_size: once; d_call: NA; v_call: TRBV6-5; cdr3_aa: CASSPRLSGYTF; cdr3_nt: TGTGCCAGCAGTCCTCGACTAAGTGGCTACACCTTC
j_call: TRBJ2-7; clone_size: NA; d_call: TRBD2; v_call: TRBV29-1; cdr3_aa: CSVEDFWASGSYEQYF; cdr3_nt: TGCAGCGTTGAAGATTTTTGGGCTAGCGGGAGCTACGAGCAGTACTTC